The 13 T cell receptor beta chains in this list originate from one sample, sequenced in a study of beta chain features in type 1 diabetes. The authors reverse transcribed all of the isolated RNA, so sequencing captured expressed TCRB transcripts. The protocol was immunoSEQ multiplex PCR, while the TCRdb copy is restricted to in-frame clones and leaves out a portion. The profile shows 300,000 to 450,000 clones, roughly 12% of them singletons. The sample taken for sequencing was naive CD4+ T cells from blood. These receptors were taken from a man in his late teens or twenties in good health.

This chain links TRBV19 with TRBJ1-2; 7 nucleotides line up with TRBD1. This CDR3 comprises 14 residues. CDR1 LNHDA and CDR2 SQIVND come from the germline V gene (reference sequence). Trimming removed 4 bases from V and 4 bases from J; junction bases left unmatched: 6. The chain's CDR3 is CASSTDRDAYGYTF. CDR3 bases: TGTGCCAGTAGTACCGACAGGGATGCCTATGGCTACACCTTC.

The genes are TRBV28 and TRBJ1-5; 11 bases line up with TRBD1. J gave up 2 bases and V 6 bases, and 9 bases lay outside the gene matches. The CDR3 is made up of 17 amino acids. CDR1 is MDHEN and CDR2 is SYDVKM in the germline V gene. The CDR3 DNA is TGTGCCAGCAGGTGGGGTGGACAGGGGGCTGGCAATCAGCCCCAGCATTTT. Protein sequence: CASRWGGQGAGNQPQHF. Variable domain in full (rest from reference TRBV28 and TRBJ1-5): DVKVTQSSRYLVKRTGEKVFLECVQDMDHENMFWYRQDPGLGLRLIYFSYDVKMKEKGDIPEGYSVSREKKERFSLILESASTNQTSMYLCASRWGGQGAGNQPQHFGDGTRLSIL.

V gene TRBV29-1 combines with J gene TRBJ2-7, with 8 bases aligning to TRBD2. The trim removed 4 bases at V and 4 bases at J, leaving 15 bases unmatched. The germline gives CDR1 SQVTM, CDR2 ANQGSEA. The CDR3 is 16 residues long. The CDR3 DNA sequence: TGCAGCGTTGTACTGCTGAAGCGGGAGACGGGATACGAGCAGTACTTC. Protein: CSVVLLKRETGYEQYF.

This clone was seen a few times. This chain joins TRBV27 and TRBJ1-2; 7 nucleotides line up with TRBD1. The germline CDR1 and CDR2 sequences are MNHEY and SMNVEV (reference sequence). CDR3 length equals 16 residues. V lost 6 bases, J lost 3 bases, and 13 bases stayed unmatched. CDR3 sequence: CASSRDQGGGYYGYTF. The CDR3 DNA reads TGTGCCAGCAGCCGTGATCAAGGAGGGGGCTACTATGGCTACACCTTC.

V and J are TRBV5-1 and TRBJ1-1; 7 positions match TRBD1. The V segment lost 4 bases and the J segment 0 bases; nucleotides outside the gene matches: 3. The CDR3 covers 14 residues. Looked up from germline, CDR1 is SGHRS and CDR2 is YFSETQ. The CDR3 coding sequence is TGCGCCAGCAGCGAGGGACAGCTGAACACTGAAGCTTTCTTT. Residues: CASSEGQLNTEAFF.

The chain couples TRBV5-1 to TRBJ2-7, with TRBD2 as a possible D gene (5 bases). Germline CDR1 is SGHRS and CDR2 is YFSETQ. The CDR3 is 14 residues long. Trimming took 6 bases from V and 0 from J, leaving 13 bases between them. This CDR3 reads CASMGGPSSYEQYF. The CDR3 DNA follows: TGCGCCAGCATGGGCGGGCCTAGCTCCTACGAGCAGTACTTC. The full variable domain, its missing parts supplied by reference TRBV5-1 and TRBJ2-7, is KAGVTQTPRYLIKTRGQQVTLSCSPISGHRSVSWYQQTPGQGLQFLFEYFSETQRNKGNFPGRFSGRQFSNSRSEMNVSTLELGDSALYLCASMGGPSSYEQYFGPGTRLTVT.

This chain uses TRBV7-2 with TRBJ2-7; 7 bases line up with TRBD1. J was trimmed by 2 bases and V by 1 base; bases with no gene match: 5. The CDR3 sequence is 15 residues long. Germline V CDR1 and CDR2: SGHTA, FQGNSA. Here the CDR3 reads CASSLDRDRAYEQYF. The CDR3 DNA follows: TGTGCCAGCAGCTTAGATAGGGACAGAGCCTACGAGCAGTACTTC.

The CDR3 nucleotides are TGTGCCAGCTCACGGAGGGGACTGAACAATGAGCAGTTCTTC. Residues: CASSRRGLNNEQFF. The chain joins TRBV18 to TRBJ2-1, with D maybe TRBD2 (6 bases). Looked up from germline, CDR1 is KGHSH and CDR2 is LQKENI. The V end was cut by 4 bases, the J end by 5 bases, with 12 bases between. This CDR3 has 14 amino acids.

This clone was detected a few times. J is TRBJ1-2 and V is TRBV7-3, with 8 bases that match TRBD1. V lost 5 bases and J lost 5; bases outside the gene matches: 10. Looked up from germline, CDR1 is SGHTA and CDR2 is FQGTGA. This CDR3 comprises 15 residues. The CDR3 bases are TGTGCCAGCAGCGCCCAAACGGGGACAGGTTATGGCTACACCTTC. Encoded protein: CASSAQTGTGYGYTF.

This clone has a handful of counts. The rearrangement links TRBV2 to TRBJ2-1; no clear D gene. Per germline, CDR1 SNHLY and CDR2 FYNNEI. The CDR3 loop spans 11 amino acids. Trimming took off 9 bases at V and 1 base at J, with 4 bases between the two ends. CDR3 residues: CARQSYNEQFF. DNA of the CDR3: TGTGCCAGACAGTCCTACAATGAGCAGTTCTTC.

CDR3 DNA sequence: TGTGCCAGCAGTGAAGCGCTTCGAGCCGCGGAGCGGACCCAGTACTTC. Protein: CASSEALRAAERTQYF. This chain joins TRBV6-1 and TRBJ2-5; D ambiguous. Germline CDR1 MNHNS, CDR2 SASEGT. Deletions cut 0 bases from V and 7 bases from J, with 18 bases between. This CDR3 has 16 amino acids.

This clone was counted only a few times. This chain uses TRBV19 with TRBJ2-1, with no clear D. Trimming removed 1 base at V and 0 bases at J, with 7 bases between. CDR3 length: 15 amino acids. Germline CDR1 LNHDA, CDR2 SQIVND (reference sequence). CDR3 DNA sequence: TGTGCCAGTAGTATAGTACTCGTCTCCTACAATGAGCAGTTCTTC. Translation gives CASSIVLVSYNEQFF.

The rearrangement uses TRBV10-3 and TRBJ1-1, with TRBD1 matching 7 bases. Germline trimming cut 10 bases from V and 3 bases from J; bases unmatched to any gene: 5. The CDR3 extends over 12 amino acids. Germline V gene data show CDR1 as ENHRY and CDR2 as SYGVKD. CDR3 residues: CATRQGDTEAFF. CDR3 nucleotide sequence: TGTGCCACCCGACAGGGCGACACTGAAGCTTTCTTT.